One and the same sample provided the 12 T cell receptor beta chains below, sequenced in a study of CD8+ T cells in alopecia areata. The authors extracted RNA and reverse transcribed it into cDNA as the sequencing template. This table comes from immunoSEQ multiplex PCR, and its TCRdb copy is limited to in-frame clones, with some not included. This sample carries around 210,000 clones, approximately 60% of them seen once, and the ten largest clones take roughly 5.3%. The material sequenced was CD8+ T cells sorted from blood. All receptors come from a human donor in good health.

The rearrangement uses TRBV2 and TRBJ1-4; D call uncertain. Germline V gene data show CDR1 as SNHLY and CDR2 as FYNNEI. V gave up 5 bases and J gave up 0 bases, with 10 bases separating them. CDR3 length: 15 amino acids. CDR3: CASSPEGATNEKLFF. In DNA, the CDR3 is TGTGCCAGCAGTCCCGAGGGTGCAACTAATGAAAAACTGTTTTTT.

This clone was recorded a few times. The CDR3 sequence: CSVEESNRVDYGYTF. The DNA for the CDR3 is TGCAGCGTTGAAGAGAGTAACAGGGTGGACTATGGCTACACCTTC. V is TRBV29-1 and J is TRBJ1-2; maybe TRBD1 (6 bases). This CDR3 comprises 15 residues. V gave up 0 bases and J gave up 3 bases, with 14 bases separating them. The germline gives CDR1 SQVTM, CDR2 ANQGSEA.

CDR3 nucleotide sequence: TGCGCCAGCAGCCACCGGGACTCCAACTCCTACGAGCAGTACTTC. Amino acid sequence: CASSHRDSNSYEQYF. V and J are TRBV4-1 and TRBJ2-7; a weak D match, TRBD2 (6 bases). The CDR3 contains 15 residues. Looked up from germline, CDR1 is MGHRA and CDR2 is YSYEKL. With 3 bases removed from V and 0 bases from J, the gap between germline ends came to 12 bases.

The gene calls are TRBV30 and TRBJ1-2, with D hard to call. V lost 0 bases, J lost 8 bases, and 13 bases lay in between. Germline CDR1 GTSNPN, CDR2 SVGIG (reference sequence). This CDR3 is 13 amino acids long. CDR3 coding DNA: TGTGCCTGGAGTGTAGGCCCGGTTGAAGGCTACACCTTC. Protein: CAWSVGPVEGYTF.

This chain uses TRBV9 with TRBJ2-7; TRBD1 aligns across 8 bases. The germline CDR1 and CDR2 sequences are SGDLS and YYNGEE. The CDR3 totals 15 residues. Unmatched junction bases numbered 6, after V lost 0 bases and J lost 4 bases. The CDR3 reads CASSVESGGAYEQYF. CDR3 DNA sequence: TGTGCCAGCAGCGTAGAGTCAGGGGGCGCGTACGAGCAGTACTTC. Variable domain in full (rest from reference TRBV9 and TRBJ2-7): DSGVTQTPKHLITATGQRVTLRCSPRSGDLSVYWYQQSLDQGLQFLIQYYNGEERAKGNILERFSAQQFPDLHSELNLSSLELGDSALYFCASSVESGGAYEQYFGPGTRLTVT.

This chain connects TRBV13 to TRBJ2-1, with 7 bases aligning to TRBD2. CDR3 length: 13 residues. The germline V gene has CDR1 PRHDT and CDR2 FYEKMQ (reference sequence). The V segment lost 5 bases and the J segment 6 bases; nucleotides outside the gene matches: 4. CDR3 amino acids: CASSLRGVNEQFF. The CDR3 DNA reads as TGTGCCAGCAGCCTCCGGGGGGTCAATGAGCAGTTCTTC.

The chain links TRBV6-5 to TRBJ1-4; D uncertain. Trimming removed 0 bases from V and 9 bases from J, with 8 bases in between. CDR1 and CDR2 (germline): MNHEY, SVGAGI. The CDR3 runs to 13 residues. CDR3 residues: CASSYSPGQKLFF. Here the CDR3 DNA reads TGTGCCAGCAGTTACTCGCCGGGCCAAAAACTGTTTTTT.

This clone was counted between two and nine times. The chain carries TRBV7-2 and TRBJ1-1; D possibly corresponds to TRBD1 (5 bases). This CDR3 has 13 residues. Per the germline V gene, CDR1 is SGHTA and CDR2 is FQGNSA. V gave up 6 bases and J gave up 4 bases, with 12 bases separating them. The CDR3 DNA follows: TGTGCCAGCAGACGGGCGGGGGGCACTGAAGCTTTCTTT. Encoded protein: CASRRAGGTEAFF. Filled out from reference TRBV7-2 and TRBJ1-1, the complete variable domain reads GAGVSQSPSNKVTEKGKDVELRCDPISGHTALYWYRQSLGQGLEFLIYFQGNSAPDKSGLPSDRFSAERTGGSVSTLTIQRTQQEDSAVYLCASRRAGGTEAFFGQGTRLTVV.

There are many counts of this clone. CDR3 nucleotides: TGTGCCAGCAGCCAAGGGTCCGTGGCCGTTGGGACCCAGTACTTC. It translates to CASSQGSVAVGTQYF. V usage is TRBV14 and J usage is TRBJ2-5; no clear D gene. There are 15 residues in the CDR3. The V gene lost 1 base and the J gene lost 7 bases, with 16 bases spanning the gap. Germline loops: CDR1 SGHDN, CDR2 FVKESK.

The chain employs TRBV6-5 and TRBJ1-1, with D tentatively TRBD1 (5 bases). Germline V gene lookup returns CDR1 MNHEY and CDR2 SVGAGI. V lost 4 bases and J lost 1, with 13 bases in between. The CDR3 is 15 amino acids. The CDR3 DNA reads TGTGCCAGCAGTTCCCAGGGCAGGGAGAACACTGAAGCTTTCTTT. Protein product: CASSSQGRENTEAFF.

This CDR3 is CAWSVRTGAGDYGYTF. The CDR3, as DNA: TGTGCCTGGAGTGTACGGACAGGGGCTGGAGACTATGGCTACACCTTC. This chain joins TRBV30 and TRBJ1-2, with 9 bases identical to TRBD1. Per the germline V gene, CDR1 is GTSNPN and CDR2 is SVGIG (reference sequence). The CDR3 extends over 16 amino acids. V was pared by 0 bases and J by 3 bases, with 8 bases of the junction left unmatched.

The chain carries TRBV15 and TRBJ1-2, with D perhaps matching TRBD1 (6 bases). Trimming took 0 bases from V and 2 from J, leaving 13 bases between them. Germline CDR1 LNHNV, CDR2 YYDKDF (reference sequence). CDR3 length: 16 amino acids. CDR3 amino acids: CATSRDQQGGNYGYTF. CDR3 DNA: TGTGCCACCAGCAGAGATCAACAGGGTGGGAACTATGGCTACACCTTC.